The 16 T cell receptor beta chains reported below all come from one sample, sequenced in a study of persistence of HIV-infected CD4 T cells. This nonspecific control used anti-CD3/anti-CD28 bead stimulation of CD4+ T cells. Sorting selected CD4+ T cells upregulating both CD40 ligand and CD69. Which antigens these TCRs recognize remains unknown. The immunoSEQ assay was version 4, run in survey mode. The table came from immunoSEQ multiplex PCR; TCRdb's copy has only in-frame clones and leaves some out. The table records about 45,000 clones, more than 85% of them present only once. The sequenced sample was CD4+ T cells sorted from PBMCs after roughly 17-hour stimulation, obtained from a patient who received antiretroviral therapy. Receptors originate from an adult man with HIV who was CMV-seropositive.

The chain has TRBV7-2 and TRBJ2-7, with D possibly matching TRBD2 (6 bases). Looked up from germline, CDR1 is SGHTA and CDR2 is FQGNSA. This CDR3 contains 16 residues. Trimming removed 8 bases from V and 0 bases from J, with 20 bases in between. CDR3 nucleotides: TGTGCCAGCTTATTAAAAGCGGGCACCATCTCCTACGAGCAGTACTTC. Translating gives CASLLKAGTISYEQYF.

The chain combines TRBV12-3 or TRBV12-4 with TRBJ2-3; TRBD1 might be the D (5 bases). The length of the CDR3 is 13 residues. Trimming removed 5 bases from V and 3 bases from J, with 9 bases in between. The CDR3 region is CASSGATTDTQYF. The CDR3 DNA is TGTGCCAGCAGTGGGGCTACTACAGATACGCAGTATTTT.

This chain uses TRBV10-3 with TRBJ1-6, with TRBD1 identical over 7 bases. Unmatched junction bases numbered 12, after V lost 5 bases and J lost 14 bases. The CDR3 extends over 14 amino acids. Germline values: CDR1 ENHRY, CDR2 SYGVKD. The CDR3 DNA reads TGTGCCATCAGTAGGGGACAGCCATCGCTGTCCCTCCACTTT. This translates into CAISRGQPSLSLHF.

The chain carries TRBV15 and TRBJ1-4, with D uncertain. CDR3 length: 15 amino acids. Germline V lookup: CDR1 LNHNV, CDR2 YYDKDF (reference sequence). Deletions cut 1 base from V and 3 bases from J, with 9 bases between. The CDR3 loop is CATSRVLGSNEKLFF. The CDR3 DNA is TGTGCCACCAGCAGAGTTCTAGGATCTAATGAAAAACTGTTTTTT.

J is TRBJ1-3 and V is TRBV3-1 (or the pseudogene TRBV3-2); a possible D gene is TRBD1 (5 bases). Germline values: CDR1 LGHDT, CDR2 YNNKEL (reference sequence). Trimming removed 4 bases at V and 0 bases at J, with 22 bases between. There are 19 residues in the CDR3. The CDR3 loop reads CASSPPPTGPTFSGNTIYF. CDR3 bases: TGTGCCAGCAGCCCGCCCCCAACAGGTCCGACTTTCTCTGGAAACACCATATATTTT.

This sequence joins TRBV6-5 and TRBJ2-7, with D hard to call. The V gene lost 5 bases and the J gene lost 3 bases, with 11 bases spanning the gap. The CDR3 covers 13 residues. Germline V gene data show CDR1 as MNHEY and CDR2 as SVGAGI. Here the CDR3 DNA reads TGTGCCAGCAGTCACCCGTTACTCTACGAGCAGTACTTC. Amino acids: CASSHPLLYEQYF.

The rearrangement uses TRBV7-6 and TRBJ2-2; D is unresolved. The germline CDR1 and CDR2 sequences are SGHVS and FNYEAQ. Trimming took off 7 bases at V and 7 bases at J, with 7 bases between the two ends. The CDR3 loop spans 11 amino acids. This chain's CDR3 is CASTSFGELFF. In DNA, the CDR3 is TGTGCCAGCACCTCGTTCGGGGAGCTGTTTTTT.

This clone is classed as medium-sized. The chain employs TRBV5-1 and TRBJ1-2; 10 nucleotides match TRBD1. This CDR3 is built from 15 residues. The V gene's germline CDR1 is SGHRS and CDR2 YFSETQ. Trimming cost V 4 bases and J 8 bases; bases outside gene matches: 11. DNA for the CDR3: TGCGCCAGCAGCGACTCATCGACAGGGGGCGGCGGCTACACCTTC. This gives the protein CASSDSSTGGGGYTF.

The rearrangement joins TRBV7-3 to TRBJ2-1; D might be TRBD1 (6 bases). Trimming stripped 2 bases from V and 7 bases from J, with 15 bases between. In germline, CDR1 is SGHTA, CDR2 FQGTGA. CDR3 length: 15 residues. The CDR3 coding sequence is TGTGCCAGCAGCTTAGGGGTACAGGGATGGAATGAGCAGTTCTTC. It yields the protein CASSLGVQGWNEQFF.

The chain combines TRBV5-1 with TRBJ1-2; D remains unclear. Trimming cost V 4 bases and J 4 bases, with 17 bases left between them. In germline, CDR1 is SGHRS, CDR2 YFSETQ. The CDR3 contains 15 residues. The DNA for the CDR3 is TGCGCCAGCAGCCCCGGCGCGGAGGTTGGCTATGGCTACACCTTC. Amino acids: CASSPGAEVGYGYTF.

J is TRBJ2-3 and V is TRBV25-1, with D possibly matching TRBD2 (5 bases). Trimming removed 2 bases from V and 2 bases from J, with 14 bases in between. Germline lookup yields CDR1 MGHDK and CDR2 SYGVNS. The CDR3 is 16 residues long. CDR3 DNA: TGTGCCAGCAGTGAAGCAGCGGTTTGGCCCACAGATACGCAGTATTTT. Translation gives CASSEAAVWPTDTQYF.

The chain has TRBV19 and TRBJ1-2, with D maybe TRBD1 (5 bases). CDR3 length: 13 residues. Germline V gene lookup returns CDR1 LNHDA and CDR2 SQIVND (reference sequence). The V end was cut by 4 bases, the J end by 5 bases, with 11 bases between. In nucleotides, the CDR3 is TGTGCCAGTAGTACTGAGGGGTTTTATGGCTACACCTTC. This gives the protein CASSTEGFYGYTF.

The chain joins TRBV9 to TRBJ2-3, with TRBD2 identical over 9 bases. The length of the CDR3 is 16 residues. Germline-derived CDR1 and CDR2 are SGDLS and YYNGEE. The trim removed 5 bases at V and 6 bases at J, leaving 13 bases unmatched. CDR3 loop: CASRGTASGAGDTQYF. The CDR3 DNA follows: TGTGCCAGCAGAGGGACAGCTAGCGGGGCGGGGGATACGCAGTATTTT.

J is TRBJ1-4 and V is TRBV6-5; D call uncertain. Trimming removed 6 bases from V and 4 bases from J, with 12 bases in between. Germline values: CDR1 MNHEY, CDR2 SVGAGI. This CDR3 comprises 14 residues. The CDR3 protein is CASSHSSGNEKLFF. The CDR3 DNA is TGTGCCAGCAGCCACAGTTCGGGTAATGAAAAACTGTTTTTT.

This chain connects TRBV5-1 to TRBJ2-4, with TRBD2 matching 15 bases. The length of the CDR3 is 19 residues. CDR1 and CDR2 (germline): SGHRS, YFSETQ. V lost 3 bases, J lost 0 bases, and 7 bases stayed unmatched. CDR3: CASSYWTSGGVIAKNIQYF. For the CDR3, the DNA is TGCGCCAGCAGCTACTGGACTAGCGGGGGGGTAATAGCCAAAAACATTCAGTACTTC.

The chain recombines TRBV2 with TRBJ2-2; possibly TRBD1 for D (6 bases). There are 16 residues in the CDR3. Between the trimmed V and J ends, which lost 1 base and 4 bases, there was a span of 13 bases. Per the germline V gene, CDR1 is SNHLY and CDR2 is FYNNEI. CDR3 in DNA: TGTGCCAGCAGTGAAGAACGCCCAGGGGTCACCGGGGAGCTGTTTTTT. This gives the protein CASSEERPGVTGELFF.